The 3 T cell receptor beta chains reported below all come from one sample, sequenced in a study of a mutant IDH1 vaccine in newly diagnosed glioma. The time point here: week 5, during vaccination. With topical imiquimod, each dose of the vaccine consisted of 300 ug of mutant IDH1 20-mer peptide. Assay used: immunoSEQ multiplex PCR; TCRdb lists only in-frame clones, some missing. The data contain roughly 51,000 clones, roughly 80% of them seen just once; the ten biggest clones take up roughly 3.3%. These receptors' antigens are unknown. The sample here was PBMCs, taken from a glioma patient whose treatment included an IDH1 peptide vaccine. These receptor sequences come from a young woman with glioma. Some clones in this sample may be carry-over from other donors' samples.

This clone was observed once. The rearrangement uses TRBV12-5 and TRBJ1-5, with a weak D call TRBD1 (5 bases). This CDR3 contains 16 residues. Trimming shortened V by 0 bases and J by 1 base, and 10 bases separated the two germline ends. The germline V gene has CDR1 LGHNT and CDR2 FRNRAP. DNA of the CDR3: TGTGCTAGTGGTTTGGTACTGGGACGGAGCAATCAGCCCCAGCATTTT. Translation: CASGLVLGRSNQPQHF. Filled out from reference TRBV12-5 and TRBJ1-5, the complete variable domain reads DARVTQTPRHKVTEMGQEVTMRCQPILGHNTVFWYRQTMMQGLELLAYFRNRAPLDDSGMPKDRFSAEMPDATLATLKIQPSEPRDSAVYFCASGLVLGRSNQPQHFGDGTRLSIL.

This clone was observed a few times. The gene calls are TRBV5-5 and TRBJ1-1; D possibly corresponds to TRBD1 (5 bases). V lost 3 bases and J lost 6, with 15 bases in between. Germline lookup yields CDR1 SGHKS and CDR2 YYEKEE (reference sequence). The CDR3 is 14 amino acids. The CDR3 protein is CASSSQGEASEAFF. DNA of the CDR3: TGTGCCAGCAGCTCCCAAGGGGAGGCCTCTGAAGCTTTCTTT.

CDR3: CASSELGSGAYEQYF. The CDR3 DNA reads TGTGCCAGCAGTGAACTGGGTAGCGGAGCCTACGAGCAGTACTTC. This chain connects TRBV2 to TRBJ2-5; tentative D call: TRBD2 (6 bases). The closer fit of TRBJ2-7 to the DNA end suggests the J call may be wrong. From germline, CDR1 is SNHLY and CDR2 FYNNEI. This CDR3 has 15 residues.